These 21 T cell receptor beta chains were all obtained from the same sample, sequenced in a study of T cell responses to AZD1222 COVID-19 vaccine. Using immunoSEQ multiplex PCR, the repertoire was profiled, and TCRdb retains in-frame clones only, with some absent. This table has around 140,000 clones, about 93% appearing once. This sample comprised peripheral blood, obtained on day 0 of AZD1222 vaccination. The receptors were sampled from an adult in good health.

This chain connects TRBV4-3 to TRBJ2-2; 8 bases fit TRBD2. The CDR3 covers 18 residues. Germline V gene data show CDR1 as LGHNA and CDR2 as YSLEER. Germline trimming cut 0 bases from V and 7 bases from J; bases unmatched to any gene: 13. The CDR3 coding sequence is TGCGCCAGCAGCCAAGAACGGGAGGGTGCAGGAACGAACGGGGAGCTGTTTTTT. Residues: CASSQEREGAGTNGELFF.

This chain joins TRBV12-3 or TRBV12-4 and TRBJ1-3; D unclear. The V end was cut by 3 bases, the J end by 4 bases, with 4 bases between. This CDR3 comprises 12 residues. In nucleotides, the CDR3 is TGTGCCAGCAGTTTCCAAGGAAACACCATATATTTT. Residues: CASSFQGNTIYF.

The gene calls are TRBV6-2 or TRBV6-3 and TRBJ2-7, with D possibly TRBD1 on 7 matching bases. The germline V gene encodes CDR1 MNHEY and CDR2 SVGEGT. V dropped 4 bases and J dropped 0 bases, with 10 bases sitting between them. This CDR3 is 14 amino acids long. CDR3 loop: CASSSRGVSYEQYF. As DNA, the CDR3 is TGTGCCAGCAGTTCCAGGGGGGTCTCCTACGAGCAGTACTTC.

V is TRBV28 and J is TRBJ2-3, with 12 bases lining up with TRBD2. Germline CDR1 MDHEN, CDR2 SYDVKM. CDR3 length: 15 amino acids. The V and J ends lost 6 bases and 4 bases, in that order; junction bases with no gene match: 5. The CDR3, as DNA: TGTGCCAGCAGATCGACTAGCGGGAGCCCAGATACGCAGTATTTT. Protein: CASRSTSGSPDTQYF.

The gene calls are TRBV30 and TRBJ1-1; D perhaps matches TRBD1 (5 bases). Germline V CDR1 and CDR2: GTSNPN, SVGIG (reference sequence). The CDR3 runs 14 residues. Trimming removed 0 bases from V and 6 bases from J, with 14 bases in between. CDR3 protein: CAWSVGGPEAEAFF. CDR3 DNA sequence: TGTGCCTGGAGTGTGGGGGGACCGGAAGCTGAAGCTTTCTTT. Complete variable domain (other parts from reference TRBV30 and TRBJ1-1): SQTIHQWPATLVQPVGSPLSLECTVEGTSNPNLYWYRQAAGRGLQLLFYSVGIGQISSEVPQNLSASRPQDRQFILSSKKLLLSDSGFYLCAWSVGGPEAEAFFGQGTRLTVV.

This chain uses TRBV28 with TRBJ1-2; possibly TRBD1 for D (5 bases). Trimming took 5 bases from V and 4 from J, leaving 14 bases between them. CDR1 MDHEN and CDR2 SYDVKM come from the germline V gene. The CDR3 extends over 14 amino acids. CDR3 sequence (DNA): TGTGCCAGCAGTCTCTTTGGGGCCAGCTATGGCTACACCTTC. Translating it yields CASSLFGASYGYTF.

The chain joins TRBV3-1 (or the pseudogene TRBV3-2) to TRBJ2-7, with TRBD2 matching 15 bases. Germline V gives CDR1 LGHDT, CDR2 YNNKEL (reference sequence). This CDR3 is 14 amino acids long. Trimming removed 4 bases from V and 11 bases from J; junction bases left unmatched: 6. The CDR3 spells CASSPGLAGGREYF. The CDR3 nucleotides read TGTGCCAGCAGCCCTGGACTAGCGGGAGGGAGAGAGTACTTC.

The DNA for the CDR3 is TGCGCCAGAGGCCCCCAAACAGGGTACTATAACTATGGCTACACCTTC. Translated: CARGPQTGYYNYGYTF. The chain is built from TRBV5-1 and TRBJ1-2, with D tentatively TRBD1 (6 bases). Germline assignment: CDR1 SGHRS and CDR2 YFSETQ. The CDR3 sequence is 16 residues long. Deletions cut 8 bases from V and 1 base from J, with 21 bases between.

Only one count was recorded for this clone. The V gene is TRBV3-1 (or the pseudogene TRBV3-2), the J gene TRBJ1-6; no reliable D call. With 1 base removed from V and 10 bases from J, the gap between germline ends came to 8 bases. Germline CDR1 LGHDT, CDR2 YNNKEL (reference sequence). The CDR3 sequence is 13 residues long. CDR3 loop: CASSQGMRSPLHF. For the CDR3, the DNA is TGTGCCAGCAGCCAAGGGATGCGCTCACCCCTCCACTTT.

The chain joins TRBV10-1 to TRBJ2-2; D might be TRBD1 or TRBD2, each matching 6 bases. This CDR3 region has 17 residues. Looked up from germline, CDR1 is WNHNN and CDR2 is SYGVQD (reference sequence). The CDR3 sequence: CAPWGGTPPANTGELFF. The CDR3 DNA is TGCGCGCCCTGGGGCGGGACACCCCCCGCGAACACCGGGGAGCTGTTTTTT.

V usage is TRBV7-8 and J usage is TRBJ2-3; D gene ambiguous. Germline lookup yields CDR1 SGHVS and CDR2 FQNEAQ. This CDR3 region has 12 residues. Deletions cut 5 bases from V and 3 bases from J, with 6 bases between. The CDR3 region has the DNA TGTGCCAGCAGCCCACGGACAGATACGCAGTATTTT. Protein sequence: CASSPRTDTQYF. The variable domain in full, completed from reference TRBV7-8 and TRBJ2-3, reads GAGVSQSPRYKVAKRGQDVALRCDPISGHVSLFWYQQALGQGPEFLTYFQNEAQLDKSGLPSDRFFAERPEGSVSTLKIQRTQQEDSAVYLCASSPRTDTQYFGPGTRLTVL.

The rearrangement uses TRBV5-1 and TRBJ1-4; possibly TRBD1 for D (6 bases). V was cut by 1 base and J by 2 bases, with 15 bases left in between. CDR1 is SGHRS, CDR2 YFSETQ, per germline. The CDR3 totals 17 residues. CDR3 region: CASSLFPGVETNEKLFF. The CDR3 DNA reads TGCGCCAGCAGCTTGTTTCCAGGGGTCGAGACTAATGAAAAACTGTTTTTT.

The chain combines TRBV3-1 (or the pseudogene TRBV3-2) with TRBJ2-1, with a possible D match to TRBD2 (7 bases). This CDR3 is built from 14 residues. V was pared by 4 bases and J by 7 bases, with 14 bases between. The germline V gene encodes CDR1 LGHDT and CDR2 YNNKEL (reference sequence). The CDR3 sequence: CASSRQGGGNEQFF. CDR3 bases: TGTGCCAGCAGCCGCCAAGGGGGGGGGAATGAGCAGTTCTTC.

V usage is TRBV11-2 and J usage is TRBJ2-2, with D perhaps being TRBD1 or TRBD2 (5 bases each). The V end was cut by 1 base, the J end by 4 bases, with 10 bases between. Germline CDR1 is SGHAT and CDR2 is FQNNGV. The CDR3 covers 15 residues. CDR3 in amino acids: CASSLGTGATGELFF. DNA of the CDR3: TGTGCCAGCAGCTTAGGAACCGGGGCCACCGGGGAGCTGTTTTTT.

The V and J genes are TRBV6-1 and TRBJ2-4, with D tentatively TRBD2 (5 bases). Germline V gene sequence: CDR1 MNHNS, CDR2 SASEGT. This CDR3 has 18 residues. The V end lost 0 bases, the J end lost 1 base, and 16 bases lay between the germline ends. The DNA of the CDR3 is TGTGCCAGCAGTGAAGCGGCCCCGCTATCGGGGGCCAAAAACATTCAGTACTTC. Its translation is CASSEAAPLSGAKNIQYF.

The CDR3 reads CASSYPTGGPPGQFF. Written as DNA, the CDR3 is TGTGCCAGCAGTTACCCGACGGGGGGGCCTCCAGGGCAGTTCTTC. The chain recombines TRBV6-6 with TRBJ2-1; 8 positions agree with TRBD2. The V segment lost 2 bases and the J segment 12 bases; nucleotides outside the gene matches: 12. CDR3 size: 15 residues. The germline gives CDR1 MNHNY, CDR2 SVGAGI (reference sequence).

The gene calls are TRBV19 and TRBJ1-6, with unresolved D. CDR1 and CDR2 from the germline V gene are LNHDA and SQIVND (reference sequence). This CDR3 region has 17 residues. Trimming cost V 2 bases and J 5 bases, with 16 bases left between them. CDR3 sequence: CASSILSTTGDNSPLHF. In DNA form, the CDR3 reads TGTGCCAGTAGTATACTTTCGACGACGGGCGATAATTCACCCCTCCACTTT.

For this clone: At one boundary the junction diverges from the germline segment, which might be a read error. V and J are TRBV7-7 and TRBJ1-4; D is undetermined. In germline, CDR1 is SSHAT, CDR2 FNYEAQ (reference sequence). The CDR3 runs 13 residues. This CDR3 reads CASSFSRNEKLFF. The CDR3 coding sequence is TGTGCTAGCAGCTTTAGCAGGAATGAAAAACTGTTTTTT.

The chain joins TRBV6-5 to TRBJ2-7, with 7 bases aligning to TRBD1. This CDR3 contains 15 residues. CDR1 is MNHEY, CDR2 SVGAGI, per germline. Trimming removed 4 bases from V and 4 bases from J; junction bases left unmatched: 10. CDR3 protein: CASSSRGDRVYEQYF. For the CDR3, the DNA is TGTGCCAGCAGTTCCAGAGGGGACAGAGTATACGAGCAGTACTTC.

The chain is built from TRBV7-2 and TRBJ2-1; TRBD1 or TRBD2 may be the D gene (5 bases each). With 4 bases removed from V and 0 bases from J, the gap between germline ends came to 10 bases. This CDR3 has 15 amino acids. From germline, CDR1 is SGHTA and CDR2 FQGNSA. DNA of the CDR3: TGTGCCAGCAGCTGGGACCCCAGCTCCTACAATGAGCAGTTCTTC. This sequence encodes CASSWDPSSYNEQFF.

The rearrangement links TRBV2 to TRBJ2-1; TRBD1 agrees at 7 bases. CDR3 length equals 15 residues. Germline V CDR1 and CDR2: SNHLY, FYNNEI. With 2 bases clipped from V and 13 bases from J, the junction kept 14 bases outside the gene matches. CDR3 sequence reads: CASSEPASDRQGQFF. CDR3 nucleotides: TGTGCCAGCAGTGAACCTGCTTCCGACAGACAGGGACAGTTCTTC.